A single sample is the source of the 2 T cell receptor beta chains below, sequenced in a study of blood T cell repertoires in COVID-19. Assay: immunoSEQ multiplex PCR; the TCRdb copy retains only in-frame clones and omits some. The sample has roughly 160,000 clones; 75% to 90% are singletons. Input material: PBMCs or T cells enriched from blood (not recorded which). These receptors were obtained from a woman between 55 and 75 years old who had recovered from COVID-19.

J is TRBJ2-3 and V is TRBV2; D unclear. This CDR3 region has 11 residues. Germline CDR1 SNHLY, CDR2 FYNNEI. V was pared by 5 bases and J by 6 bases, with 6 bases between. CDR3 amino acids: CASSLEDTQYF. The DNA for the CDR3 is TGTGCCAGCAGTCTAGAGGATACGCAGTATTTT. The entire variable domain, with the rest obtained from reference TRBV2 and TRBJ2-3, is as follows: EPEVTQTPSHQVTQMGQEVILRCVPISNHLYFYWYRQILGQKVEFLVSFYNNEISEKSEIFDDQFSVERPDGSNFTLKIRSTKLEDSAMYFCASSLEDTQYFGPGTRLTVL.

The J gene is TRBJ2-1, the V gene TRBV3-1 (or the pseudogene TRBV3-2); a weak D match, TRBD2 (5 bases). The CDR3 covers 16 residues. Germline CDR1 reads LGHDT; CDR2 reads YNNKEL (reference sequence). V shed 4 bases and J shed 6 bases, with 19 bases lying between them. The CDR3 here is CASSPRVGSSGNEQFF. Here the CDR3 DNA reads TGTGCCAGCAGCCCGAGGGTGGGTAGCTCTGGCAATGAGCAGTTCTTC.